This paragraph covers one T cell receptor beta chain sequence. Ten or more counts support this clonotype. The specificity of this receptor is unknown. Per-nucleotide qualities are absent, and no much larger clonotype sits a single base away. These data come from a study of T cell repertoires in cytomegalovirus infection (dated by TCRdb to about 2019). Some background on the complete study: Because public TCR beta signatures pointed to carriage of CMV infection together with the matching HLA type, the HLA type of each donor mattered for the analysis.

Paper-wide results and their limitations: In the ex vivo response, HLA-C-restricted CMV-specific TCR beta clonotypes were dominant, and in two of eight donors the single most frequent clonotype came from this HLA-C-restricted group. Cumulative frequency of public TCR beta family members discriminated carriers of CMV infection plus the relevant HLA type in this cohort and an independent approximately 340-donor cohort.

TCRdb shows the sequencer as Illumina HiSeq 1500. Clones were called with MiXCR by TCRdb after fastp trimmed the public reads at Q25, and only in-frame beta chains were retained. Each CDR3 protein gets just one entry, which takes the most common genes and DNA from the rows behind it. The sample records approximately 290,000 distinct CDR3 sequences, about 23% of which are singletons. The ten largest clonotypes hold about 15% of the sample. V loses 2 bases, J loses 3 bases, and the germline ends lie 5 bases apart. Including cysteine and phenylalanine, the CDR3 has 13 amino acids. Only the CDR3 region is kept as DNA, spanning 39 bases read in frame from base 1. Taken from the germline V gene, the CDR1 and CDR2 loops are SGHTA and FQGNSA.

The sequence was collected from a human donor in good health (CMV status not recorded). Some clones in this sample may be carry-over from other donors' samples. Recombination joined TRBV7-2 with TRBJ2-1; the D gene is unclear. Specimen: PBMCs. Read as DNA, the sequence is TGTGCCAGCAGCTTACTACTCTACAATGAGCAGTTCTTC. Translation gives CASSLLLYNEQFF.